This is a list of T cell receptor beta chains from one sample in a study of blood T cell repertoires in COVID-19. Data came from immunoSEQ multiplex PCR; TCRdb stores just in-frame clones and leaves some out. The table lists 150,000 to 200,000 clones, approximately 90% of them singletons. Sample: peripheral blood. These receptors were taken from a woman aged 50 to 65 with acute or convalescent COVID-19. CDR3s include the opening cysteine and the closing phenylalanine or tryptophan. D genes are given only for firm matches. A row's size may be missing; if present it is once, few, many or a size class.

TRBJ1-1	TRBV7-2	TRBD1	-	CASSLEAGGEAFF	TGTGCCAGCAGCTTAGAGGCAGGGGGCGAGGCTTTCTTT
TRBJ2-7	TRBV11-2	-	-	CASSLVPPYEQYF	TGTGCCAGCAGCTTAGTTCCTCCCTACGAGCAGTACTTC
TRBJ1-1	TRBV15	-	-	CATSVMRGSGTEAFF	TGTGCCACCAGCGTTATGCGAGGGTCCGGCACTGAAGCTTTCTTT
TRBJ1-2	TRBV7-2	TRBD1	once	CASSLGQGTFYGYTF	TGTGCCAGCAGCTTAGGACAGGGGACTTTCTATGGCTACACCTTC
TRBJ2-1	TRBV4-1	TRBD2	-	CASSPVTSPNEQFF	TGCGCCAGCAGCCCTGTGACTAGCCCAAATGAGCAGTTCTTC
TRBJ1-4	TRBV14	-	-	CASSQRQGEKLFF	TGTGCCAGCAGCCAGCGACAAGGTGAAAAACTGTTTTTT
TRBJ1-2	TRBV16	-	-	CASSQGGYGYTF	TGTGCCAGCAGCCAAGGAGGCTATGGCTACACCTTC
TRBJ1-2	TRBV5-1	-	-	CASSSPGEPGYTF	TGCGCCAGCAGCTCTCCCGGGGAGCCTGGCTACACCTTC
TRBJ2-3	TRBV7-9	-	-	CASSLTGTGIRSTDTQYF	TGTGCCAGCAGCTTAACGGGGACTGGTATACGAAGCACAGATACGCAGTATTTT
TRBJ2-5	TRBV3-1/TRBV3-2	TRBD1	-	CASSQPRDRGETQYF	TGTGCCAGCAGCCAGCCCCGGGACAGGGGAGAGACCCAGTACTTC
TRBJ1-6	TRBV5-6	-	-	CASSFVSSYNSPLHF	TGTGCCAGCAGCTTCGTGAGCTCCTATAATTCACCCCTCCACTTT
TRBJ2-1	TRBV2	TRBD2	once	CASSRLRTSGRTGNEQFF	TGTGCCAGCAGCCGACTCCGGACTAGCGGGAGAACAGGCAATGAGCAGTTCTTC
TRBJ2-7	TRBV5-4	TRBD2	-	CASSLGPGGEQYF	TGTGCCAGCAGCTTGGGACCGGGGGGCGAGCAGTACTTC